This T cell receptor (beta chain) was sequenced during a study of human T cells and chemical hapten exposure. Study as a whole: There were weekly diphenylcyclopropenone doses to the scalp for patients throughout the approximately 25-week study. DPC (0.01%) was patch tested on the upper back and read at 6 days. Study-wide results and caveats: Having alopecia, the donors may differ immunologically from healthy people. No alteration of TCRs above 1 in 1000 frequency was seen with DPC sensitization.

Noted time point: pre-sensitization, week 0. Described treatment: therapeutic diphenylcyclopropenone sensitization with weekly scalp DPC. A single record per CDR3 protein comes from TCRdb applying MiXCR to the RACE reads. Among about 92,000 distinct CDR3 sequences listed, roughly 9.1% were seen once. Remarks on this clonotype: Its antigen remains unidentified.

V lost 0 bases and J 1 base, leaving 8 bases between the germline ends. The CDR3 sequence is 15 residues long. The V gene's germline CDR1 is SEHNR and CDR2 FQNEAQ (reference sequence). The V gene is TRBV7-9, the J gene TRBJ2-3; D gene ambiguous. The receptor comes from a woman aged 40 to 50 with alopecia areata. Some clones in this sample may be carry-over from other donors' samples. This sample comprised whole blood, obtained in connection with sensitization to the hapten diphenylcyclopropenone (DPC). The CDR3, as DNA: TGTGCCAGCAGCTTAGCATCGATTGGCACAGATACGCAGTATTTT. Translation gives CASSLASIGTDTQYF.